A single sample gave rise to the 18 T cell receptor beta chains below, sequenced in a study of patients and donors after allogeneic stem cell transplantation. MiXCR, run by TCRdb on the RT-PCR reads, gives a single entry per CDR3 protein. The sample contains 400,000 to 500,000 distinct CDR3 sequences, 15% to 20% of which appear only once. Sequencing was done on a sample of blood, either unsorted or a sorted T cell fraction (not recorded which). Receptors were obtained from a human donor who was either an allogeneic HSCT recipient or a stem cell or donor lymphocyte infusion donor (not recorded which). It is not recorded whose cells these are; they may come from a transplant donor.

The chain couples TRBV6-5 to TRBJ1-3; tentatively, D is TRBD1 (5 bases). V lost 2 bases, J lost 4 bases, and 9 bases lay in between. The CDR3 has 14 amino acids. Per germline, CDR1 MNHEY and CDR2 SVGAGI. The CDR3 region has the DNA TGTGCCAGCAGTTACAGGGGCGGAGGAAACACCATATATTTT. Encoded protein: CASSYRGGGNTIYF.

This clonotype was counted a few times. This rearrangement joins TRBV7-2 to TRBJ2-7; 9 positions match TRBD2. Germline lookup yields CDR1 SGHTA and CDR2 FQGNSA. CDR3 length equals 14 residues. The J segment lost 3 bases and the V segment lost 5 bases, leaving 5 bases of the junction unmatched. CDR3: CASSRAGGGYEQYF. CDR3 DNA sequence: TGTGCCAGCAGCAGAGCGGGAGGAGGCTACGAGCAGTACTTC.

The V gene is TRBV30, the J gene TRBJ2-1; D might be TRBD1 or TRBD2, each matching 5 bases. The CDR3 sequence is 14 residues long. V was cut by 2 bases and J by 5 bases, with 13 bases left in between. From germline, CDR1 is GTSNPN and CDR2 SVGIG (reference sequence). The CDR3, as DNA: TGTGCCTGGAGTTATGGGGGAGACAACAATGAGCAGTTCTTC. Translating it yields CAWSYGGDNNEQFF.

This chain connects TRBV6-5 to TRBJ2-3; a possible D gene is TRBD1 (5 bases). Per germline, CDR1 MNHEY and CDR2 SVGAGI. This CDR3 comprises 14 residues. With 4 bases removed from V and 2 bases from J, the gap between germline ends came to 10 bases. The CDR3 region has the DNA TGTGCCAGCAGTTTTCGACAGTCCACAGATACGCAGTATTTT. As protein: CASSFRQSTDTQYF.

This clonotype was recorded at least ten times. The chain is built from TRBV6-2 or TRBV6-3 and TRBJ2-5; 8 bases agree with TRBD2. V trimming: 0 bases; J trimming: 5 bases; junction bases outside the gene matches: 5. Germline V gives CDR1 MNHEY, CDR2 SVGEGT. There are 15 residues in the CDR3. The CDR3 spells CASSYSLTSAETQYF. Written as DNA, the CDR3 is TGTGCCAGCAGTTACTCCCTGACTAGCGCGGAGACCCAGTACTTC.

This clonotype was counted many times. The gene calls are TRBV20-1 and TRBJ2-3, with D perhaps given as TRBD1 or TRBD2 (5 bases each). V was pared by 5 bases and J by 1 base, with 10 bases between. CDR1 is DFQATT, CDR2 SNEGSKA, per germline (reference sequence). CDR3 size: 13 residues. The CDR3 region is CSAGTGRTDTQYF. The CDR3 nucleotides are TGCAGTGCTGGGACGGGTCGCACAGATACGCAGTATTTT.

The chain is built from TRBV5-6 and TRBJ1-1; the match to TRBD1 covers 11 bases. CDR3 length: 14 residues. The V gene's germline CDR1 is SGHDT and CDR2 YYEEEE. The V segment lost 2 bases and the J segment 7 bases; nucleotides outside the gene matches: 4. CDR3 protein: CASSFGQGAVEAFF. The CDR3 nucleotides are TGTGCCAGCAGCTTCGGACAGGGGGCCGTTGAAGCTTTCTTT.

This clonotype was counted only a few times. The CDR3 loop is CASSRRRADTEAFF. In DNA, the CDR3 is TGTGCCAGCAGCCGACGCCGGGCAGACACTGAAGCTTTCTTT. J is TRBJ1-1 and V is TRBV7-2; D gene ambiguous. Between the trimmed V and J ends, which lost 5 bases and 3 bases, there was a span of 13 bases. The CDR3 is 14 amino acids. Germline assignment: CDR1 SGHTA and CDR2 FQGNSA.

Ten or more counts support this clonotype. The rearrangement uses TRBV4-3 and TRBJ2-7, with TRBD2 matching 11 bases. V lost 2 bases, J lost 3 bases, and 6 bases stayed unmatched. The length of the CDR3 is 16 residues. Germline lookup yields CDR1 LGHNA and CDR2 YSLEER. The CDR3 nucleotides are TGCGCCAGCAGCCAAAAACCGGGACTAGCGGACTACGAGCAGTACTTC. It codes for CASSQKPGLADYEQYF.

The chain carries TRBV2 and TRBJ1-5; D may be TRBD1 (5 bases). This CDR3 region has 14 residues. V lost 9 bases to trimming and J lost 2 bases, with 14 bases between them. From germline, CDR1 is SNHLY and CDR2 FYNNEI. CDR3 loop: CASNQGYGNQPQHF. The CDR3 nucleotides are TGTGCCAGTAATCAGGGTTATGGCAATCAGCCCCAGCATTTT.

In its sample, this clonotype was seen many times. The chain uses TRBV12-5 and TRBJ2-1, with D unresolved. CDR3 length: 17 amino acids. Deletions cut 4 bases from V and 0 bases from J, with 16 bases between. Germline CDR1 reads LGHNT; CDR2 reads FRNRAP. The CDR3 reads CASGWAPLESSYNEQFF. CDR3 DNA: TGTGCTAGTGGTTGGGCCCCCCTAGAGAGCTCCTACAATGAGCAGTTCTTC. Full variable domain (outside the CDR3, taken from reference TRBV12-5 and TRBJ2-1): DARVTQTPRHKVTEMGQEVTMRCQPILGHNTVFWYRQTMMQGLELLAYFRNRAPLDDSGMPKDRFSAEMPDATLATLKIQPSEPRDSAVYFCASGWAPLESSYNEQFFGPGTRLTVL.

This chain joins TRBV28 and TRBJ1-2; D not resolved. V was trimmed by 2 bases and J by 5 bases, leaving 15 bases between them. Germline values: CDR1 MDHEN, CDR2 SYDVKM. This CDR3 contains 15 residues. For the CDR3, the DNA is TGTGCCAGCAGTTTAGGCGGTTCGAGGTTTTATGGCTACACCTTC. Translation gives CASSLGGSRFYGYTF.

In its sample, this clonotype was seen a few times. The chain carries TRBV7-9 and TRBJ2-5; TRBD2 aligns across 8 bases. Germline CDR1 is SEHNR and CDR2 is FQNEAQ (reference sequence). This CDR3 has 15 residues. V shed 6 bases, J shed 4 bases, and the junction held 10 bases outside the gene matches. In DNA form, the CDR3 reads TGTGCCAGCAGTTACACGGGACTAGGATCAGAGACCCAGTACTTC. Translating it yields CASSYTGLGSETQYF.

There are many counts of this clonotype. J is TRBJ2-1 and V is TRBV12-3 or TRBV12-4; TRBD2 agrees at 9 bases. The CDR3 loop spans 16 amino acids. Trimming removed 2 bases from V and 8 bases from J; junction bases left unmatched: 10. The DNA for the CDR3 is TGTGCCAGCAGTTTAAGGGCTAGCGGGAATATGGATGAGCAGTTCTTC. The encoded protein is CASSLRASGNMDEQFF.

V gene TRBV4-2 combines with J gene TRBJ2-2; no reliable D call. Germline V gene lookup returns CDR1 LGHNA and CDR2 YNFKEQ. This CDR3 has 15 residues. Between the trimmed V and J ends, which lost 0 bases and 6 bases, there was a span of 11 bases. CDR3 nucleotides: TGTGCCAGCAGCCAAGAAGGAACCCGGGCCGGGGAGCTGTTTTTT. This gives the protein CASSQEGTRAGELFF.

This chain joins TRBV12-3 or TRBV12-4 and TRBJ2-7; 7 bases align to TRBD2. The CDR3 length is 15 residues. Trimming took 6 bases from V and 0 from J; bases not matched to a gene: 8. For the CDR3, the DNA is TGTGCCAGCAGCCCTCGGGGGGTAGGCTCCTACGAGCAGTACTTC. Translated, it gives CASSPRGVGSYEQYF.

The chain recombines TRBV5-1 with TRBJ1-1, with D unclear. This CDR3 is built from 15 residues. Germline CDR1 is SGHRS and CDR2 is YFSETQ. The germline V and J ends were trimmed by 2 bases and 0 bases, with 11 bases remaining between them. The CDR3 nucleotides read TGCGCCAGCAGCTTATTTGGACCGCTGAACACTGAAGCTTTCTTT. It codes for CASSLFGPLNTEAFF.

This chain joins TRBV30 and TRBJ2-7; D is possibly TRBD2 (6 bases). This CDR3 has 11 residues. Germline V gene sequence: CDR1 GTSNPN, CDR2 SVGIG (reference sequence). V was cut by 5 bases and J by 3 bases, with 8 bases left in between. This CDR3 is CAWGRIYEQYF. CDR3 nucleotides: TGTGCCTGGGGGAGGATCTACGAGCAGTACTTC.